These 12 T cell receptor beta chains share one sample of origin, sequenced in a study of blood T cell repertoires in COVID-19. Libraries were prepared by immunoSEQ multiplex PCR; TCRdb keeps only in-frame clonotypes and omits some of them. The sample contains around 52,000 clones, more than 75% of which appear only once. Specimen: peripheral blood. All receptors derive from a woman at least 80 years old with acute or convalescent COVID-19.

V usage is TRBV5-1 and J usage is TRBJ1-2; D is unresolved. The CDR3 consists of 14 residues. Germline CDR1 SGHRS, CDR2 YFSETQ. V was pared by 4 bases and J by 4 bases, with 14 bases between. The chain's CDR3 is CASSPEGRGYGYTF. The CDR3 DNA reads as TGCGCCAGCAGCCCAGAAGGCCGGGGCTATGGCTACACCTTC.

This clone was recorded at least ten times. This chain joins TRBV7-2 and TRBJ1-1, with a possible D match to TRBD1 (6 bases). The germline gives CDR1 SGHTA, CDR2 FQGNSA. The V end lost 5 bases, the J end lost 3 bases, and 19 bases lay between the germline ends. The CDR3 extends over 16 amino acids. For the CDR3, the DNA is TGTGCCAGCAGCCCTTACAGGGTCCCGGCGGACACTGAAGCTTTCTTT. Amino acid sequence: CASSPYRVPADTEAFF.

The chain joins TRBV20-1 to TRBJ1-1, with TRBD1 as a possible D gene (6 bases). Trimming shortened V by 3 bases and J by 8 bases, and 16 bases separated the two germline ends. There are 13 residues in the CDR3. Germline CDR1 reads DFQATT; CDR2 reads SNEGSKA (reference sequence). CDR3 nucleotides: TGCAGTGCTAGTGCCCCGGGGGGGGCGGAAGCTTTCTTT. This codes for CSASAPGGAEAFF.

This CDR3 is CASWRGSSSGNTIYF. The CDR3 bases are TGTGCCAGCTGGAGAGGGTCTAGCTCTGGAAACACCATATATTTT. The chain links TRBV6-5 to TRBJ1-3; unclear D gene. Trimming removed 8 bases at V and 0 bases at J, with 14 bases between. This CDR3 contains 15 residues. From germline, CDR1 is MNHEY and CDR2 SVGAGI.

The gene calls are TRBV5-1 and TRBJ2-5; D possibly corresponds to TRBD2 (6 bases). This CDR3 is 14 amino acids long. Trimming took off 0 bases at V and 1 base at J, with 7 bases between the two ends. CDR1 SGHRS and CDR2 YFSETQ come from the germline V gene. The CDR3 here is CASSLGGVQETQYF. The CDR3, as DNA: TGCGCCAGCAGCTTGGGGGGGGTCCAAGAGACCCAGTACTTC.

This clone turned up a few times. V is TRBV4-2 and J is TRBJ2-7; D perhaps matches TRBD1 (5 bases). Trimming cost V 0 bases and J 5 bases, with 8 bases left between them. The V gene's germline CDR1 is LGHNA and CDR2 YNFKEQ. CDR3 length: 13 amino acids. The DNA of the CDR3 is TGTGCCAGCAGCCAAGAGACAGATGACGAGCAGTACTTC. Encoded protein: CASSQETDDEQYF.

The chain combines TRBV11-2 with TRBJ2-5; 8 positions match TRBD2. V was clipped by 1 base and J by 3 bases; unmatched bases: 4. CDR1 is SGHAT, CDR2 FQNNGV, per germline. The CDR3 is 15 residues long. CDR3 in DNA: TGTGCCAGCAGCTTAGCGGGGGGGGACAAAGAGACCCAGTACTTC. It specifies CASSLAGGDKETQYF.

The genes are TRBV9 and TRBJ1-3; no reliable D call. The CDR3 consists of 14 residues. V lost 0 bases and J lost 8, with 12 bases in between. Looked up from germline, CDR1 is SGDLS and CDR2 is YYNGEE. Here the CDR3 reads CASSVAVYPDTIYF. The CDR3, as DNA: TGTGCCAGCAGCGTAGCTGTATATCCGGACACCATATATTTT.

V is TRBV7-9 and J is TRBJ2-7; 10 bases map to TRBD2. Unmatched junction bases numbered 0, after V lost 1 base and J lost 6 bases. CDR1 is SEHNR, CDR2 FQNEAQ, per germline (reference sequence). The CDR3 length is 13 residues. The CDR3 reads CASSLGLAGEQYF. Here the CDR3 DNA reads TGTGCCAGCAGCTTAGGACTAGCGGGCGAGCAGTACTTC.

This clone was seen just once. CDR3 in DNA: TGTGCCTGGAGTGAAGGGGCTGAAGCTTTCTTT. Translated: CAWSEGAEAFF. The chain couples TRBV30 to TRBJ1-1, with D possibly matching TRBD1 (5 bases). Trimming left V 1 base short and J 6 bases short, with 6 bases between. Germline V lookup: CDR1 GTSNPN, CDR2 SVGIG (reference sequence). This CDR3 is built from 11 residues.

The rearrangement links TRBV30 to TRBJ2-2, with TRBD2 identical over 13 bases. V shed 2 bases and J 4 bases; nucleotides not matched to a gene: 7. The V gene's germline CDR1 is GTSNPN and CDR2 SVGIG (reference sequence). The CDR3 extends over 17 amino acids. The CDR3 bases are TGTGCCTGGAGTATACTAGCGGGAGGGCCTGTCACCGGGGAGCTGTTTTTT. It yields the protein CAWSILAGGPVTGELFF.

The chain carries TRBV2 and TRBJ1-6; no firm D call. V was trimmed by 3 bases and J by 10 bases, leaving 13 bases between them. Germline V gene lookup returns CDR1 SNHLY and CDR2 FYNNEI. The CDR3 contains 14 residues. CDR3 nucleotides: TGTGCCAGCAGTGAGGGTGGCAGGTTGTCACCCCTCCACTTT. Its protein product is CASSEGGRLSPLHF.